The present TCR beta chain was sequenced within a study of blood T cell repertoires in COVID-19. Germline CDR1 is DFQATT and CDR2 is SNEGSKA (reference sequence). V shed 3 bases, J shed 6 bases, and the junction held 3 bases outside the gene matches. The CDR3 consists of 13 residues. Seattle patients were enrolled during active infection and followed longitudinally. Produced via immunoSEQ multiplex PCR; TCRdb's table is partial and in-frame only. The sample consists of more than 200,000 clones, 84% of them appearing once. The sequencing input was peripheral blood. This chain connects TRBV20-1 to TRBJ2-1; 9 nucleotides agree with TRBD2. The receptor was derived from a woman at least 80 years old with COVID-19, enrolled during active disease. This CDR3 reads CSASAGGLNEQFF. The CDR3 region has the DNA TGCAGTGCTAGTGCGGGGGGGCTCAATGAGCAGTTCTTC.